Included here is one T cell receptor beta chain sequence, with context. The sample belongs to a study of OX40 agonist ivuxolimab in advanced cancers. Trimming took 4 bases from V and 3 from J; bases not matched to a gene: 2. The CDR3 covers 15 residues. Germline loops: CDR1 MNHEY, CDR2 SVGAGI. Method: immunoSEQ multiplex PCR; TCRdb's copy keeps in-frame clones and lacks some. Of 9,500 to 15,000 clones listed, over 80% are singletons. The starting material was CD4+ or CD8+ T cells sorted from blood, obtained in a trial of the OX40 agonist ivuxolimab. The chain has TRBV6-5 and TRBJ2-2, with TRBD2 matching over 10 bases. This clonotype was sampled from an adult with an advanced solid tumor such as melanoma, head and neck, liver or kidney cancer. CDR3 in DNA: TGTGCCAGCAGTTCCCTAGCGGGGGACACCGGGGAGCTGTTTTTT. Encoded protein: CASSSLAGDTGELFF.